A single sample is the source of the 10 T cell receptor beta chains below, sequenced in a study of cytomegalovirus exposure and HLA in healthy donors. The study ran its PCR with 60 Vbeta and 13 Jbeta primers. TCRdb's table, derived via immunoSEQ multiplex PCR, lists solely in-frame clones and lacks some. The sample contains about 160,000 clones, about 75% of which appear only once. Sequences were obtained from PBMCs. These receptors were collected from a female donor in good health and CMV-seronegative.

The chain combines TRBV11-2 with TRBJ2-5, with a weak D call TRBD2 (7 bases). CDR1 and CDR2 from the germline V gene are SGHAT and FQNNGV. V was cut by 0 bases and J by 4 bases, with 12 bases left in between. The CDR3 spans 15 residues. CDR3 residues: CASSLDGRGAETQYF. The CDR3 DNA reads as TGTGCCAGCAGCTTAGATGGTCGGGGGGCAGAGACCCAGTACTTC.

J is TRBJ1-2 and V is TRBV14; TRBD1 matches 12 bases. Germline CDR1 reads SGHDN; CDR2 reads FVKESK. The J segment lost 6 bases and the V segment lost 6 bases, leaving 5 bases of the junction unmatched. The CDR3 is made up of 14 amino acids. The CDR3 nucleotides read TGTGCCAGCAGGGACGGGACAGGGGGCGATGGCTACACCTTC. Its translation: CASRDGTGGDGYTF.

This clone was counted only a few times. V and J are TRBV7-2 and TRBJ1-1; 7 nucleotides line up with TRBD1. Germline trimming cut 7 bases from V and 5 bases from J; bases unmatched to any gene: 13. The germline V gene has CDR1 SGHTA and CDR2 FQGNSA. The CDR3 contains 15 residues. This chain's CDR3 is CASTTSRGQGTEAFF. In DNA form, the CDR3 reads TGTGCCAGCACCACTTCAAGGGGGCAGGGGACTGAAGCTTTCTTT.

This chain connects TRBV9 to TRBJ1-1; no firm D call. This CDR3 spans 16 amino acids. Germline CDR1 reads SGDLS; CDR2 reads YYNGEE. Trimming left V 4 bases short and J 7 bases short, with 23 bases between. The CDR3 sequence: CASSPSYPEAGNEAFF. CDR3 DNA: TGTGCCAGCAGCCCTAGCTACCCGGAGGCTGGTAATGAAGCTTTCTTT.

V usage is TRBV6-5 and J usage is TRBJ2-2; a possible D gene is TRBD1 (5 bases). Germline CDR1 reads MNHEY; CDR2 reads SVGAGI. This CDR3 contains 14 residues. Trimming left V 6 bases short and J 6 bases short, with 14 bases between. CDR3 nucleotide sequence: TGTGCCAGCAGCCGACAGCGAAAGTCCGGGGAGCTGTTTTTT. Protein sequence: CASSRQRKSGELFF.

The chain has TRBV6-1 and TRBJ2-7; D is possibly TRBD2 (6 bases). The CDR3 is 16 amino acids. V lost 3 bases to trimming and J lost 2 bases, with 17 bases between them. Per germline, CDR1 MNHNS and CDR2 SASEGT. The CDR3 loop reads CASSDAGTPTPYEQYF. CDR3 bases: TGTGCCAGCAGTGATGCCGGGACTCCGACCCCCTACGAGCAGTACTTC.

Only one count was recorded for this clone. This rearrangement joins TRBV2 to TRBJ2-7, with D perhaps matching TRBD1 (6 bases). The CDR3 consists of 14 residues. Trimming left V 4 bases short and J 1 base short, with 11 bases between. Looked up from germline, CDR1 is SNHLY and CDR2 is FYNNEI. As DNA, the CDR3 is TGTGCCAGCAGTGGGACAGCTGGATCCTACGAGCAGTACTTC. This sequence encodes CASSGTAGSYEQYF.

The J gene is TRBJ2-2, the V gene TRBV25-1, with D perhaps matching TRBD1 (5 bases). Between the trimmed V and J ends, which lost 5 bases and 3 bases, there was a span of 10 bases. CDR3 length: 14 amino acids. Germline CDR1 is MGHDK and CDR2 is SYGVNS. DNA of the CDR3: TGTGCCAGCAGTCCACTACAGGACACCGGGGAGCTGTTTTTT. Translated, it gives CASSPLQDTGELFF.

For this clone: Other DNA sequences in the sample encode the same CDR3. The gene calls are TRBV21-1 and TRBJ1-2; the D call in the table, TRBD1, was not verified against the DNA. TRBV21-1 is a pseudogene segment. CDR3 length: 13 amino acids. CDR3 in amino acids: CAGTGGESYGYTF. The DNA of the CDR3 is TGTGCCGGAACAGGGGGTGAGAGCTATGGCTACACCTTT.

The chain couples TRBV10-3 to TRBJ2-3; D not resolved. The CDR3 consists of 16 residues. Germline V gene data show CDR1 as ENHRY and CDR2 as SYGVKD. V lost 4 bases, J lost 2 bases, and 16 bases lay in between. The CDR3 region is CAISGAALADTDTQYF. CDR3 DNA: TGTGCCATCAGTGGTGCTGCGTTGGCGGACACAGATACGCAGTATTTT.